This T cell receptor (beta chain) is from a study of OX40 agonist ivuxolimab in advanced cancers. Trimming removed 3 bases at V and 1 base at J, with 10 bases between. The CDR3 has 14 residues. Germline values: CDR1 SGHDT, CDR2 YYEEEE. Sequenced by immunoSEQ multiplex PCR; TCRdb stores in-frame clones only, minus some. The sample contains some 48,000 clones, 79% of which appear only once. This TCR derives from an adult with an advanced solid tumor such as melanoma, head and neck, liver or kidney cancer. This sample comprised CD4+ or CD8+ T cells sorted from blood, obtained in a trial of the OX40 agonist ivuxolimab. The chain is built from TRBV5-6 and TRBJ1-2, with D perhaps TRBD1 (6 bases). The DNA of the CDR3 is TGTGCCAGCAGCTCCTGGACAGTTAACTATGGCTACACCTTC. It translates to CASSSWTVNYGYTF.